This T cell receptor (beta chain) is from a study of OX40 agonist ivuxolimab in advanced cancers. Across the study: In this trial design, patients received ivuxolimab intravenously at 0.01 to 10 mg/kg every 2 weeks. Of mixed ages from about 23 to 90 and averaging around 60 years, the group was over 80% male. Partial responses occurred in three patients (one hepatocellular carcinoma, two cutaneous melanoma).

Autoimmune disease history or systemic immunosuppression led to patient exclusion. The CDR3 runs 13 residues. Between the trimmed V and J ends, which lost 0 bases and 6 bases, there was a span of 9 bases. Germline V gene sequence: CDR1 SGHDT, CDR2 YYEEEE. Assay: immunoSEQ multiplex PCR; the TCRdb copy retains only in-frame clones and omits some. The sample yields about 96,000 clones, less than 95% seen once. This rearrangement joins TRBV5-6 to TRBJ1-2; D not resolved. The sequence came from an adult with an advanced solid tumor such as melanoma, head and neck, liver or kidney cancer. The sequences come from CD4+ or CD8+ T cells sorted from blood, collected in a trial of the OX40 agonist ivuxolimab. In DNA form, the CDR3 reads TGTGCCAGCAGCTTGGTCGGGGTCGATGGCTACACCTTC. This translates into CASSLVGVDGYTF.